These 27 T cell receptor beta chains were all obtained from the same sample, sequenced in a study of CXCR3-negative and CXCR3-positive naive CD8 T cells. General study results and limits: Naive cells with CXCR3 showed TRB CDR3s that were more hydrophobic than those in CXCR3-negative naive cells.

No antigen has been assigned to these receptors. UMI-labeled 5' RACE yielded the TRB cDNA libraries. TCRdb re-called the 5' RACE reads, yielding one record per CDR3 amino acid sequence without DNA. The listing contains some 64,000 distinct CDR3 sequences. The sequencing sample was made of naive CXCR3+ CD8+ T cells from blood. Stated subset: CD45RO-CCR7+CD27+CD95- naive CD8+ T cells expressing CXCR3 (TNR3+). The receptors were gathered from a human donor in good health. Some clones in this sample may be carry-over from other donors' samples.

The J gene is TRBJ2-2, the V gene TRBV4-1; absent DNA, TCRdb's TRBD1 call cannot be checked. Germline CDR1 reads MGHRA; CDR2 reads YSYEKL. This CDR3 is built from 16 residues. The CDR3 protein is CASSQGWTGFPGELFF.

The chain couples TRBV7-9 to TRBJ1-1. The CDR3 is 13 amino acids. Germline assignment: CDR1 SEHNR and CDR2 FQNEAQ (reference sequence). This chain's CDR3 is CASSTSESTEAFF.

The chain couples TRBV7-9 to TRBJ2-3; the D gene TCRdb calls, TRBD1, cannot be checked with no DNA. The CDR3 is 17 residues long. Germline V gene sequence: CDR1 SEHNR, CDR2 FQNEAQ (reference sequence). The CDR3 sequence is CASSFPGTQMDTDTQYF.

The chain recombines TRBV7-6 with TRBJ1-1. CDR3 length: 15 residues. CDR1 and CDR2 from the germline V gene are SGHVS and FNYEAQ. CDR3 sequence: CASSLQGSLPAEAFF.

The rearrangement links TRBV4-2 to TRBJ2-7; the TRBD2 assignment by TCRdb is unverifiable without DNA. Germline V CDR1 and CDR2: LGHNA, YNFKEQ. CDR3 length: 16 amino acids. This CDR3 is CASTQSPSISSYEQYF.

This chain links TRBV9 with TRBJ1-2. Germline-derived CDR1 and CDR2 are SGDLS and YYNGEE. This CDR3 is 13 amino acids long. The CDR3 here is CASSPMTNYGYTF.

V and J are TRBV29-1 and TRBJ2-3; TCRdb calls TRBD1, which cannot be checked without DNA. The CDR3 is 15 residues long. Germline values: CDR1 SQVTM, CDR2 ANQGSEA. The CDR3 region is CSVDGEQGSPDTQYF.

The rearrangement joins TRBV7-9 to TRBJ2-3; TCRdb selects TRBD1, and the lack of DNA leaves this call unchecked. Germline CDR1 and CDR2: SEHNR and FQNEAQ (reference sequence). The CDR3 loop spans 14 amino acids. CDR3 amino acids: CASSSWGVTDTQYF.

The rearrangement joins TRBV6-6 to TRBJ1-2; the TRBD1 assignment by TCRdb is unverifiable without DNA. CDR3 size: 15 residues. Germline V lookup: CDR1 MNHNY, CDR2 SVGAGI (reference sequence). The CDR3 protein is CASSLTGATNYGYTF.

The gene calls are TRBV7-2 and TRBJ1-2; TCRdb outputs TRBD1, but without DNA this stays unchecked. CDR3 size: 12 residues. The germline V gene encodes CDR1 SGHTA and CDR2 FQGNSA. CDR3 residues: CASWWGLYGYTF. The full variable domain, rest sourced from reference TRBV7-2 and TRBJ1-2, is GAGVSQSPSNKVTEKGKDVELRCDPISGHTALYWYRQSLGQGLEFLIYFQGNSAPDKSGLPSDRFSAERTGGSVSTLTIQRTQQEDSAVYLCASWWGLYGYTFGSGTRLTVV.

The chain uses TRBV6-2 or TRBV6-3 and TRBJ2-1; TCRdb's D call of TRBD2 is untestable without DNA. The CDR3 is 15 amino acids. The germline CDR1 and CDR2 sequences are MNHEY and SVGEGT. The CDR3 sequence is CASSYRGTFYNEQFF.

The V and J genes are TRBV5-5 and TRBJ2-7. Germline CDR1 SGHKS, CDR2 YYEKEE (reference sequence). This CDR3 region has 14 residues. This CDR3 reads CASSLGVRSYEQYF.

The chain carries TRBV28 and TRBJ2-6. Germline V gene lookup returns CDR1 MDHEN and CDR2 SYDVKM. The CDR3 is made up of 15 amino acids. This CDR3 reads CASSLGVTGANVLTF.

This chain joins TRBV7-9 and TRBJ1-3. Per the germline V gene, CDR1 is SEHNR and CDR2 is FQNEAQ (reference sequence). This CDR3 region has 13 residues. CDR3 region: CASSLFSGNTIYF.

CDR3 loop: CSARLLPPYQPQHF. This chain connects TRBV20-1 to TRBJ1-5; the D call of TRBD1 rests on TCRdb alone, since no DNA is present to check it. The CDR3 covers 14 residues. Germline V lookup: CDR1 DFQATT, CDR2 SNEGSKA (reference sequence).

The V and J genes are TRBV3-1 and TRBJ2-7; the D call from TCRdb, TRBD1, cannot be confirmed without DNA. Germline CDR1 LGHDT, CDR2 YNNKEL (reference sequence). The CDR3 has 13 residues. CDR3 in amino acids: CASSQDGTYEQYF.

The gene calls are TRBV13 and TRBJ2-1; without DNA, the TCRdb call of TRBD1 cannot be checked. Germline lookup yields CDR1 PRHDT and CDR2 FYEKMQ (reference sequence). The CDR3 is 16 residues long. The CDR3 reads CASSFAPGGNLNEQFF.

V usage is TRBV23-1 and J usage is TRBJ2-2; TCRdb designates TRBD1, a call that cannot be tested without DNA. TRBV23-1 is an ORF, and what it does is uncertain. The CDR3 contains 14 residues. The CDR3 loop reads CASSRGGSTGELFF.

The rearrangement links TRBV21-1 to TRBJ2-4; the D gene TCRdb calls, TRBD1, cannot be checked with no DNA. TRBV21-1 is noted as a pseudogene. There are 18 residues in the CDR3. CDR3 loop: CASSKSRDGLGAKNIQYF.

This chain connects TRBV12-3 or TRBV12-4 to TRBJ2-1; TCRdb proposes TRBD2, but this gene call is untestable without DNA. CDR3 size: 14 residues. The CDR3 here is CASIAAGSHNEQFF.

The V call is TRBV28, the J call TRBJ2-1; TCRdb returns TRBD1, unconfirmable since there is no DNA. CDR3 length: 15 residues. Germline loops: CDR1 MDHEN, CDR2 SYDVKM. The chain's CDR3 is CASEPTGTGYNEQFF.

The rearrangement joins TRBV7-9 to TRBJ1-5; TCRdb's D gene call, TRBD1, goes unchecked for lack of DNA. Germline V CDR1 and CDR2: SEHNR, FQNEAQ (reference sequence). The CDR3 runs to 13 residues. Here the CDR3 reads CASSTGPRQPQHF.

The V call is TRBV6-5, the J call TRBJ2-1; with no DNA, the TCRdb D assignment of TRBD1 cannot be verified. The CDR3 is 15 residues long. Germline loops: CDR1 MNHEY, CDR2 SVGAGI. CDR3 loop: CASSAGTETYNEQFF.

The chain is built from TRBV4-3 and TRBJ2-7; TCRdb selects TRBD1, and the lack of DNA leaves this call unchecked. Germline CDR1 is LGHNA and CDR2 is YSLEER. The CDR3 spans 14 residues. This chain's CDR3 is CASSQEAAGGEQYF.

This CDR3 is CSAVALHTTNEKLFF. The V and J genes are TRBV29-1 and TRBJ1-4; TCRdb outputs TRBD1, but without DNA this stays unchecked. The germline CDR1 and CDR2 sequences are SQVTM and ANQGSEA. The CDR3 totals 15 residues. Supplemented by reference TRBV29-1 and TRBJ1-4, the full variable domain reads SAVISQKPSRDICQRGTSLTIQCQVDSQVTMMFWYRQQPGQSLTLIATANQGSEATYESGFVIDKFPISRPNLTFSTLTVSNMSPEDSSIYLCSAVALHTTNEKLFFGSGTQLSVL.

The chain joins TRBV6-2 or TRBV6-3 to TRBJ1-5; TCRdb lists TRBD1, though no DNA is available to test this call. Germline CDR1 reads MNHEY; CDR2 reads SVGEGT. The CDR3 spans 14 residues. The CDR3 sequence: CASSYSWTAGDQHF.

The chain's CDR3 is CASSYGTDLQAFF. This rearrangement joins TRBV7-9 to TRBJ1-1. Germline V gene lookup returns CDR1 SEHNR and CDR2 FQNEAQ (reference sequence). CDR3 length equals 13 residues.